The present entry profiles one T cell receptor (beta chain) with its context. Its antigen is undetermined. The sample belongs to a study of cytomegalovirus exposure and HLA in healthy donors. Study-wide points: A later analysis showed that HLA-associated TCR beta chains had undergone more clonal expansion than equally common others. Association of a missense DCLRE1C variant with TCR beta V- and J-gene trimming was reported in a later analysis.

From germline, CDR1 is MGHRA and CDR2 YSYEKL. Between the trimmed V and J ends, which lost 5 bases and 10 bases, there was a span of 23 bases. The CDR3 spans 15 residues. PCR primers comprised 60 Vbeta and 13 Jbeta primers. This table comes from immunoSEQ multiplex PCR, and its TCRdb copy is limited to in-frame clones, with some not included. The sample has approximately 130,000 clones, almost 85% seen once; the top ten hold approximately 2.6%. The sequence derives from a boy aged 2 to 10 in good health and CMV-seronegative. Sequences were obtained from PBMCs. This rearrangement joins TRBV4-1 to TRBJ1-1; D is undetermined. The CDR3 is CASSFGGGQPVLAFF. Written as DNA, the CDR3 is TGCGCCAGCAGCTTCGGCGGTGGCCAGCCCGTTTTAGCTTTCTTT.